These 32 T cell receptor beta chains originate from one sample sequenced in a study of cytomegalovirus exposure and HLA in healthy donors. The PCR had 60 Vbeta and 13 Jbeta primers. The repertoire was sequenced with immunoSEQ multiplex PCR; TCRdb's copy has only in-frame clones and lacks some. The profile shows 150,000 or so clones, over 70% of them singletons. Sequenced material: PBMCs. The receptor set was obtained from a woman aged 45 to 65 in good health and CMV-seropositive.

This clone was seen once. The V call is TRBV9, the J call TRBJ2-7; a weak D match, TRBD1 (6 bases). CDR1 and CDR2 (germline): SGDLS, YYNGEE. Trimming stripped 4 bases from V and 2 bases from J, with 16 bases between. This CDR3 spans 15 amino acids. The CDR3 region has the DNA TGTGCCAGCAGCCCGGACAGCTCCCGGGCCTACGAGCAGTACTTC. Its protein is CASSPDSSRAYEQYF.

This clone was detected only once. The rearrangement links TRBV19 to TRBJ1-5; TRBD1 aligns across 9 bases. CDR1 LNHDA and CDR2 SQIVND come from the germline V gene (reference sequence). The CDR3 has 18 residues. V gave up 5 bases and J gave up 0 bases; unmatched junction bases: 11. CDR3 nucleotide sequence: TGTGCCAGTAGTTACAGGGGGCTTAACGAATATAGCAATCAGCCCCAGCATTTT. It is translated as CASSYRGLNEYSNQPQHF.

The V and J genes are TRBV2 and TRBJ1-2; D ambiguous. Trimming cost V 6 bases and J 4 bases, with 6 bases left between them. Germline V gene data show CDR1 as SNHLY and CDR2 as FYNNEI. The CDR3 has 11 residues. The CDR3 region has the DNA TGTGCCAGCAGCTATTTCTATGGCTACACCTTC. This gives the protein CASSYFYGYTF. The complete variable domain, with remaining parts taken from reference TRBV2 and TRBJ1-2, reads EPEVTQTPSHQVTQMGQEVILRCVPISNHLYFYWYRQILGQKVEFLVSFYNNEISEKSEIFDDQFSVERPDGSNFTLKIRSTKLEDSAMYFCASSYFYGYTFGSGTRLTVV.

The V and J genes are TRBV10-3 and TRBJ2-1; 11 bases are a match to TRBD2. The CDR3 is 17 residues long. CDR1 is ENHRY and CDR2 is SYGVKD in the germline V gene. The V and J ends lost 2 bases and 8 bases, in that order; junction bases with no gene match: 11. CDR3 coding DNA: TGTGCCATCAGTGAGGGGATAGCGGGAGGGCCTGGGTATGAGCAGTTCTTC. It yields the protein CAISEGIAGGPGYEQFF.

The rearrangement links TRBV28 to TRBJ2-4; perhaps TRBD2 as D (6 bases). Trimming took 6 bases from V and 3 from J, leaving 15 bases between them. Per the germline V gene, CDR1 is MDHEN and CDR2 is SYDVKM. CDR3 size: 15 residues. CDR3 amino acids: CASRGFGGRKNIQYF. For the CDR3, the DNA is TGTGCCAGCAGGGGATTTGGAGGGCGCAAAAACATTCAGTACTTC.

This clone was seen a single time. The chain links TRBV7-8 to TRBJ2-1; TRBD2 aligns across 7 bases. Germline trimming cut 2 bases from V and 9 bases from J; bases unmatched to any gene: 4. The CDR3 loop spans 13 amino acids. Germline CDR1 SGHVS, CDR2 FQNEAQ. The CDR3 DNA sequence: TGTGCCAGCAGCTTAAGACTAGCCCGTGAGCAGTTCTTC. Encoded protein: CASSLRLAREQFF.

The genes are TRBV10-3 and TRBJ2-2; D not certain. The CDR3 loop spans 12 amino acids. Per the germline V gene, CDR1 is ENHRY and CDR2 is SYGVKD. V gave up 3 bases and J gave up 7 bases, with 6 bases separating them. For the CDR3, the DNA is TGTGCCATCAGTGATGGGCTCGGGGAGCTGTTTTTT. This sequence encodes CAISDGLGELFF.

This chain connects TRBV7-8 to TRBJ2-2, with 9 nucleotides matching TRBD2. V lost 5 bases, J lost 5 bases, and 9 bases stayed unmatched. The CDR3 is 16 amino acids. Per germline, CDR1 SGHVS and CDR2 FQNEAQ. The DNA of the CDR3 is TGTGCCAGCAGCCCTAGCGGGACTAGCAGGACCGGGGAGCTGTTTTTT. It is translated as CASSPSGTSRTGELFF.

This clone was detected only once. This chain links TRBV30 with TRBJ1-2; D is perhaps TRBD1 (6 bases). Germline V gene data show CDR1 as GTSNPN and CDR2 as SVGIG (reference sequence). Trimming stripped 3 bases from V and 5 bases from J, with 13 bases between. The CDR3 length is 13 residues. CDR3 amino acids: CAWRLGGIYGYTF. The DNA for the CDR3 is TGTGCCTGGAGATTAGGGGGAATATATGGCTACACCTTC.

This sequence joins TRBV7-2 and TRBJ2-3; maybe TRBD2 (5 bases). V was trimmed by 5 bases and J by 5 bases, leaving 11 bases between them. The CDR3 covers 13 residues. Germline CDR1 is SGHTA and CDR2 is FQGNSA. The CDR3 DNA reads TGTGCCAGCAGCCAGCAGGAGGTAGATACGCAGTATTTT. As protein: CASSQQEVDTQYF.

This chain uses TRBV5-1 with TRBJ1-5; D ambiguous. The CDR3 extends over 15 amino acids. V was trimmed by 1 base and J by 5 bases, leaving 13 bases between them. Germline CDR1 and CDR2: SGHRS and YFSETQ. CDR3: CASSLNLGGDQPQHF. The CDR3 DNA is TGCGCCAGCAGCTTGAATCTAGGAGGCGATCAGCCCCAGCATTTT.

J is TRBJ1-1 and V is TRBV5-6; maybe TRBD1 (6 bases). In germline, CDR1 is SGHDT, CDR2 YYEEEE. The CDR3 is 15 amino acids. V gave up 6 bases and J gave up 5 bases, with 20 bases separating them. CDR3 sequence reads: CASNQGINQGTEAFF. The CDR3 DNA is TGTGCCAGCAATCAGGGCATCAACCAGGGGACTGAAGCTTTCTTT.

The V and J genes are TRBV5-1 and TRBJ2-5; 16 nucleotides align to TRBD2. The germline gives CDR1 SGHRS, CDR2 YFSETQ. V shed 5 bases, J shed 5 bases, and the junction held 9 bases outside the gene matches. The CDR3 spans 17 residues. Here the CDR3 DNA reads TGCGCCAGCAGTCCCGGGACTAGCGGGAGGGCCGAGGAGACCCAGTACTTC. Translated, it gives CASSPGTSGRAEETQYF.

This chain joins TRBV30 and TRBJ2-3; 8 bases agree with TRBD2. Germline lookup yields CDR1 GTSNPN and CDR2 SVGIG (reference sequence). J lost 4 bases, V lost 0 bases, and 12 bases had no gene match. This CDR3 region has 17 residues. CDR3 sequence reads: CAWSVFSGGRGADTQYF. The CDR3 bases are TGTGCCTGGAGTGTCTTTTCTGGGGGGCGGGGGGCAGATACGCAGTATTTT.

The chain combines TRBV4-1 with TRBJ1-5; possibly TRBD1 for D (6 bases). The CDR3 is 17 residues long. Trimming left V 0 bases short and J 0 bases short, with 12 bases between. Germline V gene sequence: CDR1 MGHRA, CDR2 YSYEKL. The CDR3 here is CASSQEDSGYSNQPQHF. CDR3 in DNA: TGCGCCAGCAGCCAAGAGGACAGCGGATATAGCAATCAGCCCCAGCATTTT.

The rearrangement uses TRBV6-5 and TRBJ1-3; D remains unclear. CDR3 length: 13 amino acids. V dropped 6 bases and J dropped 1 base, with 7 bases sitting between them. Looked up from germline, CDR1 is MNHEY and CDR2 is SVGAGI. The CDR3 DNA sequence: TGTGCCAGCAGCCCTAGGTCTGGAAACACCATATATTTT. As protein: CASSPRSGNTIYF.

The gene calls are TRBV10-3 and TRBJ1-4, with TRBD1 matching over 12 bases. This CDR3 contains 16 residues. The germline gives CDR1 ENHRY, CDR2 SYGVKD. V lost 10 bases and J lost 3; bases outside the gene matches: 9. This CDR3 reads CATAGTGGLANEKLFF. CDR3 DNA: TGTGCCACCGCCGGGACAGGGGGCCTGGCTAATGAAAAACTGTTTTTT.

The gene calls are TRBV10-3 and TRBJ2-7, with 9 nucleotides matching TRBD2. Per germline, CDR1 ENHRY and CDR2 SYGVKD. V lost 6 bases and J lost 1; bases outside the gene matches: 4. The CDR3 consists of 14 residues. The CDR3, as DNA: TGTGCCATCAGGCCAGCGGGGGGTTCCTACGAGCAGTACTTC. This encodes CAIRPAGGSYEQYF.

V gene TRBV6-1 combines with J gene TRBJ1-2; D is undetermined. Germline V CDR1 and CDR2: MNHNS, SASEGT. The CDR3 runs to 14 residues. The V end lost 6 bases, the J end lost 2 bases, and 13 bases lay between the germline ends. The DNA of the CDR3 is TGTGCCAGCAGCCAAACGGGAGGGAACTATGGCTACACCTTC. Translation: CASSQTGGNYGYTF.

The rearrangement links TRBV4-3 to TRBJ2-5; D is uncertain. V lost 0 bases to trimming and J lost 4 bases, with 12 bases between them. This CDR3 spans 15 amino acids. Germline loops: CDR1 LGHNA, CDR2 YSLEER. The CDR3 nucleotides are TGCGCCAGCAGCCAAGATCTACCTAGAGCAGAGACCCAGTACTTC. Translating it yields CASSQDLPRAETQYF.

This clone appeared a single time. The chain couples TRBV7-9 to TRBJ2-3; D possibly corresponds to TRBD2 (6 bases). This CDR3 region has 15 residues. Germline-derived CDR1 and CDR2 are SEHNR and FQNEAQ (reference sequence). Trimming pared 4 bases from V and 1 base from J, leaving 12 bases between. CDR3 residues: CASSSPRRGTDTQYF. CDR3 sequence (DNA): TGTGCCAGCAGCTCTCCGCGGAGGGGCACAGATACGCAGTATTTT.

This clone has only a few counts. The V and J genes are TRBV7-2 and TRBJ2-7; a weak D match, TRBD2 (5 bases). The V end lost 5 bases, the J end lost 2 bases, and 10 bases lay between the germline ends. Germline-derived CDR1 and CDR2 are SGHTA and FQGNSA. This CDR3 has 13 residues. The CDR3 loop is CASSLSGAYEQYF. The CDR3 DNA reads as TGTGCCAGCAGCCTATCCGGGGCCTACGAGCAGTACTTC.

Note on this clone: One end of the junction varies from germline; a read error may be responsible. CDR3 protein: CASSQDTGINSQYF. CDR3 coding DNA: TGCGCCAGCAGCCAAGATACAGGGATAAACAGTCAGTACTTC. V gene TRBV5-1 combines with J gene TRBJ2-4, with a possible D match to TRBD1 (6 bases). Germline loops: CDR1 SGHRS, CDR2 YFSETQ. The length of the CDR3 is 14 residues.

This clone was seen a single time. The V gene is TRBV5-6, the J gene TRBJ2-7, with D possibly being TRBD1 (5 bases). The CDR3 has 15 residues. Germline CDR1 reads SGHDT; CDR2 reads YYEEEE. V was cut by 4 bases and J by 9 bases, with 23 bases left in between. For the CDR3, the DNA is TGTGCCAGCAGCCCCACCTTCTCGGCAGGGCCCTGGCAGTACTTC. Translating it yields CASSPTFSAGPWQYF.

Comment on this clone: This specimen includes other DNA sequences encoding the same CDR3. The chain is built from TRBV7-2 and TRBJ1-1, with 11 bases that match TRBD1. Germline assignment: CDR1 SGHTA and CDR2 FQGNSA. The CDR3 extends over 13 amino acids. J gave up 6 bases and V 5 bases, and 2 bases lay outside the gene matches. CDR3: CASSAGQGAEAFF. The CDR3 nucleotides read TGTGCCAGCAGCGCGGGACAGGGGGCTGAAGCTTTCTTT.

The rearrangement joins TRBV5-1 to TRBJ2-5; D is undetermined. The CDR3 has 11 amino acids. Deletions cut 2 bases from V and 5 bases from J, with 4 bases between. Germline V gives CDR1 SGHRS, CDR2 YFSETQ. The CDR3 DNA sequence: TGCGCCAGCAGCTTTGAGGAGACCCAGTACTTC. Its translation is CASSFEETQYF.

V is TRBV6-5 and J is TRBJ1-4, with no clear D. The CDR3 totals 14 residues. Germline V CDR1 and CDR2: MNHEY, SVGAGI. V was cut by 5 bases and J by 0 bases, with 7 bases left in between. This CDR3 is CASSGDATNEKLFF. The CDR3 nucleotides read TGTGCCAGCAGTGGAGATGCAACTAATGAAAAACTGTTTTTT.

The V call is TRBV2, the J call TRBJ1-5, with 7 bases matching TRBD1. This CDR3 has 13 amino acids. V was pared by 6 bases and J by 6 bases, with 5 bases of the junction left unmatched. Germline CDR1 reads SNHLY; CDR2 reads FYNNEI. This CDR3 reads CASRDRVVQPQHF. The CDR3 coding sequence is TGTGCCAGCAGAGACAGGGTGGTTCAGCCCCAGCATTTT.

DNA of the CDR3: TGTGCCAGCAGCTTATACGGCGAGGCAGGAAACACCATATATTTT. This codes for CASSLYGEAGNTIYF. The rearrangement links TRBV7-9 to TRBJ1-3; unclear D gene. Germline-derived CDR1 and CDR2 are SEHNR and FQNEAQ (reference sequence). The CDR3 extends over 15 amino acids. V dropped 2 bases and J dropped 4 bases, with 12 bases sitting between them.

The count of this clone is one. CDR3 protein: CASSPDSNEKLFF. For the CDR3, the DNA is TGTGCCAGCAGCCCCGACAGTAATGAAAAACTGTTTTTT. V and J are TRBV5-5 and TRBJ1-4; D is perhaps TRBD1 (5 bases). Germline CDR1 and CDR2: SGHKS and YYEKEE (reference sequence). Trimming took off 4 bases at V and 4 bases at J, with 8 bases between the two ends. CDR3 length: 13 residues.

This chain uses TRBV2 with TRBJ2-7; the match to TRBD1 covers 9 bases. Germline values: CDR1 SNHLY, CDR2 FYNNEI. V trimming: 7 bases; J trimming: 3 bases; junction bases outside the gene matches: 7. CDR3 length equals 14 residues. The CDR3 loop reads CASTYGQGLYEQYF. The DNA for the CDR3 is TGTGCCAGCACCTACGGACAGGGGCTCTACGAGCAGTACTTC.

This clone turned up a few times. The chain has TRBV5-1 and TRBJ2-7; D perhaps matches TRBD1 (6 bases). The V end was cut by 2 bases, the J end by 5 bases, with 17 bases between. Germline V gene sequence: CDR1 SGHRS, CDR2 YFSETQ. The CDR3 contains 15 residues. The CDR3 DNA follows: TGCGCCAGCAGCTTCGGTGGGCAGGGGACCGACGAGCAGTACTTC. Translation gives CASSFGGQGTDEQYF.